This is a list of T cell receptor beta chains from one sample in a study of neoadjuvant anti-PD-1 for oral cavity cancer. The assay was immunoSEQ multiplex PCR, and TCRdb's table has in-frame clones only and misses some. The data contain more than 50,000 clones, 70% to 85% of them singletons. This specimen consisted of PBMCs, obtained before nivolumab (anti-PD-1) treatment. The receptor source for this set is a person aged 35-79 years with oral cavity squamous cell carcinoma. Both conserved end residues are part of each CDR3. D genes are given only for firm matches. Clone size is stated in some rows and not others, as once, few, many or a class when expanded.

j_gene: TRBJ1-2; abundance: NA; v_gene: TRBV29-1; d_gene: NA; CDR3aa: CSVKADVYGYTF; CDR3nt: TGCAGCGTTAAGGCAGACGTCTATGGCTACACCTTC
j_gene: TRBJ2-7; abundance: NA; v_gene: TRBV19; d_gene: NA; CDR3aa: CATAFGGTYEQYF; CDR3nt: TGTGCCACCGCCTTCGGAGGGACCTACGAGCAGTACTTC
j_gene: TRBJ2-2; abundance: NA; v_gene: TRBV5-4; d_gene: TRBD2; CDR3aa: CASSPEPLAGANTGELFF; CDR3nt: TGTGCCAGCAGCCCCGAACCACTAGCGGGGGCGAACACCGGGGAGCTGTTTTTT
j_gene: TRBJ2-1; abundance: NA; v_gene: TRBV9; d_gene: NA; CDR3aa: CASSRGLAGPYNEQFF; CDR3nt: TGTGCCAGCAGCAGGGGGCTAGCGGGCCCATACAATGAGCAGTTCTTC
j_gene: TRBJ2-3; abundance: NA; v_gene: TRBV6-5; d_gene: NA; CDR3aa: CASSYRLVGTDTQYF; CDR3nt: TGTGCCAGCAGTTATCGACTAGTCGGGACAGATACGCAGTATTTT
j_gene: TRBJ2-1; abundance: NA; v_gene: TRBV6-1; d_gene: TRBD1; CDR3aa: CASSEGGQAYNEQFF; CDR3nt: TGTGCCAGCAGTGAAGGCGGACAGGCCTACAATGAGCAGTTCTTC
j_gene: TRBJ2-3; abundance: NA; v_gene: TRBV27; d_gene: TRBD2; CDR3aa: CASSSPGLATDTQYF; CDR3nt: TGTGCCAGCAGTTCCCCGGGACTAGCAACAGATACGCAGTATTTT
j_gene: TRBJ1-2; abundance: NA; v_gene: TRBV7-2; d_gene: TRBD1; CDR3aa: CASTPQGGDYGYTF; CDR3nt: TGTGCCTCTACTCCCCAGGGGGGGGACTATGGCTACACCTTC
j_gene: TRBJ2-1; abundance: NA; v_gene: TRBV5-1; d_gene: TRBD2; CDR3aa: CASSQFTGLAADEQFF; CDR3nt: TGCGCCAGCAGCCAATTTACTGGACTAGCGGCAGATGAGCAGTTCTTC
j_gene: TRBJ1-5; abundance: NA; v_gene: TRBV7-9; d_gene: NA; CDR3aa: CASSLDAGQSNQPQHF; CDR3nt: TGTGCCAGCAGCTTAGACGCAGGGCAAAGCAATCAGCCCCAGCATTTT
j_gene: TRBJ1-1; abundance: NA; v_gene: TRBV6-1; d_gene: NA; CDR3aa: CASSELGANTEAFF; CDR3nt: TGTGCCAGCAGTGAATTAGGAGCGAACACTGAAGCTTTCTTT
j_gene: TRBJ1-5; abundance: few; v_gene: TRBV6-1; d_gene: TRBD1; CDR3aa: CASSDYPTGFSNQPQHF; CDR3nt: TGTGCCAGCAGTGACTACCCGACAGGGTTTAGCAATCAGCCCCAGCATTTT
j_gene: TRBJ1-4; abundance: NA; v_gene: TRBV4-2; d_gene: NA; CDR3aa: CASSQDIRAGANEKLFF; CDR3nt: TGTGCCAGCAGCCAAGATATACGGGCTGGGGCTAATGAAAAACTGTTTTTT
j_gene: TRBJ2-3; abundance: NA; v_gene: TRBV7-2; d_gene: NA; CDR3aa: CASSLDSTSSDTQYF; CDR3nt: TGTGCCAGCAGCTTAGATTCCACTAGCTCAGATACGCAGTATTTT
j_gene: TRBJ2-7; abundance: NA; v_gene: TRBV6-6; d_gene: NA; CDR3aa: CATRDPANYEQYF; CDR3nt: TGTGCCACCCGGGACCCTGCGAACTACGAGCAGTACTTC
j_gene: TRBJ2-5; abundance: NA; v_gene: TRBV6-1; d_gene: NA; CDR3aa: CASSANLEGVTQYF; CDR3nt: TGTGCCAGCAGTGCTAACTTAGAAGGAGTGACCCAGTACTTC
j_gene: TRBJ1-1; abundance: NA; v_gene: TRBV6-4; d_gene: TRBD1; CDR3aa: CASSAGQATEAFF; CDR3nt: TGTGCCAGCAGCGCCGGACAGGCGACTGAAGCTTTCTTT
j_gene: TRBJ2-7; abundance: NA; v_gene: TRBV11-2; d_gene: NA; CDR3aa: CASSPFRGGYEQYF; CDR3nt: TGTGCCAGCAGCCCTTTCAGGGGGGGCTACGAGCAGTACTTC
j_gene: TRBJ1-2; abundance: few; v_gene: TRBV10-3; d_gene: NA; CDR3aa: CAISGGWGFVGYTF; CDR3nt: TGTGCCATCAGTGGGGGTTGGGGGTTCGTTGGCTACACCTTC
j_gene: TRBJ1-1; abundance: NA; v_gene: TRBV5-6; d_gene: NA; CDR3aa: CASSRDRGTEAFF; CDR3nt: TGTGCCAGCAGCCGGGATCGCGGGACTGAAGCTTTCTTT
j_gene: TRBJ1-1; abundance: NA; v_gene: TRBV11-2; d_gene: NA; CDR3aa: CASSLRTTTNTEAFF; CDR3nt: TGTGCCAGCAGCTTAAGGACTACGACGAACACTGAAGCTTTCTTT
j_gene: TRBJ1-2; abundance: NA; v_gene: TRBV19; d_gene: NA; CDR3aa: CASSSRDQRGYTF; CDR3nt: TGTGCCAGTAGTTCCCGGGACCAGAGAGGCTACACCTTC
j_gene: TRBJ1-6; abundance: NA; v_gene: TRBV6-6; d_gene: NA; CDR3aa: CASSYQNSPLHF; CDR3nt: TGTGCCAGCAGTTACCAGAATTCACCCCTCCACTTT
j_gene: TRBJ2-5; abundance: medium-sized; v_gene: TRBV28; d_gene: TRBD1; CDR3aa: CASSSGGGTGDETQYF; CDR3nt: TGTGCCAGCAGTTCCGGGGGCGGGACAGGGGACGAGACCCAGTACTTC
j_gene: TRBJ2-7; abundance: NA; v_gene: TRBV7-2; d_gene: NA; CDR3aa: CASSLGRGRAEQYF; CDR3nt: TGTGCCAGCAGCTTAGGAAGGGGCCGGGCCGAGCAGTACTTC
j_gene: TRBJ2-2; abundance: NA; v_gene: TRBV6-1; d_gene: TRBD1; CDR3aa: CASSERTGLRELFF; CDR3nt: TGTGCCAGCAGTGAAAGGACAGGGTTACGGGAGCTGTTTTTT
j_gene: TRBJ1-4; abundance: NA; v_gene: TRBV5-1; d_gene: NA; CDR3aa: CASREGQGSEKLFF; CDR3nt: TGCGCCAGCAGGGAGGGGCAGGGGAGTGAAAAACTGTTTTTT
j_gene: TRBJ2-2; abundance: NA; v_gene: TRBV19; d_gene: TRBD2; CDR3aa: CASRNSGARTGELFF; CDR3nt: TGTGCCAGTAGGAATAGCGGGGCGAGAACCGGGGAGCTGTTTTTT
j_gene: TRBJ2-2; abundance: NA; v_gene: TRBV19; d_gene: NA; CDR3aa: CASSIGFGLPDPTGELFF; CDR3nt: TGTGCCAGTAGTATAGGTTTCGGTCTCCCGGACCCCACCGGGGAGCTGTTTTTT
j_gene: TRBJ1-3; abundance: NA; v_gene: TRBV27; d_gene: TRBD1; CDR3aa: CASSPRTGGSGNTIYF; CDR3nt: TGTGCCAGCAGTCCAAGGACAGGGGGCTCTGGAAACACCATATATTTT
j_gene: TRBJ1-1; abundance: once; v_gene: TRBV5-6; d_gene: TRBD1; CDR3aa: CASSPARGRLRNTEAFF; CDR3nt: TGTGCCAGCAGCCCCGCCAGGGGGCGACTAAGGAACACTGAAGCTTTCTTT
j_gene: TRBJ2-1; abundance: few; v_gene: TRBV11-2; d_gene: NA; CDR3aa: CASSLDLPGFYEQFF; CDR3nt: TGTGCCAGCAGCTTAGATCTACCCGGTTTTTATGAGCAGTTCTTC
j_gene: TRBJ1-1; abundance: NA; v_gene: TRBV11-2; d_gene: TRBD1; CDR3aa: CASSLVARGITEAFF; CDR3nt: TGTGCCAGCAGCTTAGTGGCCAGGGGGATCACTGAAGCTTTCTTT
j_gene: TRBJ1-2; abundance: NA; v_gene: TRBV19; d_gene: TRBD1; CDR3aa: CASSIPGQGAYGYTF; CDR3nt: TGTGCCAGTAGTATACCGGGACAGGGGGCGTATGGCTACACCTTC
j_gene: TRBJ2-7; abundance: NA; v_gene: TRBV30; d_gene: NA; CDR3aa: CAWSALYEQYF; CDR3nt: TGTGCCTGGAGTGCCTTATACGAGCAGTACTTC
j_gene: TRBJ1-2; abundance: NA; v_gene: TRBV29-1; d_gene: TRBD1; CDR3aa: CSYRTGEDYGYTF; CDR3nt: TGCAGCTACCGGACAGGGGAGGACTATGGCTACACCTTC
j_gene: TRBJ2-1; abundance: NA; v_gene: TRBV7-7; d_gene: TRBD2; CDR3aa: CASSFSGLADEQFF; CDR3nt: TGTGCCAGCAGCTTCTCCGGACTAGCAGATGAGCAGTTCTTC